This T cell receptor (beta chain) emerged from a study of T cells after yellow fever vaccination. Points from the study as a whole: Among all clonotypes, a small share was observed in both CD4 and CD8 compartments. Primary-vaccination clones mostly resurfaced post-booster (more than 95% CD4, about 87% CD8). Abundant clonotypes (contaminants from the bulk population) could be present in FACS-sorted repertoires.

Regarding this clonotype: The antigen is unknown.

TCRdb reanalysed the 5' RACE reads using MiXCR and keeps one entry per CDR3 protein. The sample carries some 320,000 distinct CDR3 sequences, about 10% recorded once. This CDR3 region has 15 residues. The trim removed 5 bases at V and 4 bases at J, leaving 10 bases unmatched. Germline CDR1 and CDR2: SEHNR and FQNEAQ (reference sequence). The origin of this receptor is a man between 18 and 29 years old who received the YFV17D yellow fever vaccine. Material: CD4+ T cells sorted from PBMCs, obtained 45 days after the yellow fever booster vaccination. The chain combines TRBV7-9 with TRBJ1-1; TRBD1 matches 7 bases. The CDR3 DNA reads as TGTGCCAGCAGCGCCAGGGGGTCGTTCGGCACTGAAGCTTTCTTT. Translated, it gives CASSARGSFGTEAFF.